Each of the 17 T cell receptor beta chains below was sequenced from the same sample in a study of shared clonotypes between healthy human individuals. Assay: immunoSEQ multiplex PCR; the TCRdb copy retains only in-frame clones and omits some. The profile shows approximately 1.4 million clones, about 98% of them singletons. Sequences were obtained from naive CD4+ T cells sorted from blood. Stated subset: CD45RA+ positively selected. The source is a man aged 25 to 45 in good health.

The chain combines TRBV5-1 with TRBJ2-3; a possible D gene is TRBD1 (7 bases). The CDR3 covers 15 residues. V shed 4 bases and J shed 1 base, with 13 bases lying between them. Germline CDR1 reads SGHRS; CDR2 reads YFSETQ. The CDR3 is CASSNGGTGTDTQYF. The CDR3, as DNA: TGCGCCAGCAGCAATGGAGGGACAGGCACAGATACGCAGTATTTT.

The genes are TRBV27 and TRBJ2-1; TRBD1 is a possible D gene (5 bases). The V end lost 5 bases, the J end lost 4 bases, and 12 bases lay between the germline ends. The germline gives CDR1 MNHEY, CDR2 SMNVEV (reference sequence). The CDR3 has 14 amino acids. For the CDR3, the DNA is TGTGCCAGCAGTAAAATCCAGGGATACAATGAGCAGTTCTTC. Translation gives CASSKIQGYNEQFF.

This clone has just one count. The CDR3 nucleotides are TGTGCCAGCAGAATAGACAGCAATCAGCCCCAGCATTTT. It yields the protein CASRIDSNQPQHF. The rearrangement joins TRBV2 to TRBJ1-5; D ambiguous. The CDR3 has 13 amino acids. Germline values: CDR1 SNHLY, CDR2 FYNNEI. Trimming cost V 6 bases and J 1 base, with 7 bases left between them.

A note on this clone: At the DNA level, this CDR3 is encoded by other sequences in the same sample as well. This rearrangement joins TRBV18 to TRBJ2-7; D is ambiguous. The CDR3 has 13 amino acids. V was pared by 3 bases and J by 0 bases, with 6 bases between. Looked up from germline, CDR1 is KGHSH and CDR2 is LQKENI. The CDR3 reads CASSPRSSYEQYF. The DNA of the CDR3 is TGTGCCAGCTCACCTAGGTCCTCCTACGAGCAGTACTTC. Looking up the rest from reference TRBV18 and TRBJ2-7 gives the full variable domain: NAGVMQNPRHLVRRRGQEARLRCSPMKGHSHVYWYRQLPEEGLKFMVYLQKENIIDESGMPKERFSAEFPKEGPSILRIQQVVRGDSAAYFCASSPRSSYEQYFGPGTRLTVT.

The DNA of the CDR3 is TGTGCCAGCAGGATGGGGCAGGGGAGGAACACTGAAGCTTTCTTT. Its protein product is CASRMGQGRNTEAFF. This chain links TRBV5-4 with TRBJ1-1, with D possibly TRBD1 on 6 matching bases. The CDR3 is 15 amino acids. Between the trimmed V and J ends, which lost 5 bases and 1 base, there was a span of 15 bases. Germline CDR1 SGHNT, CDR2 YYREEE (reference sequence).

The CDR3, as DNA: TGTGCCAGCAGCATGGGGACATCCAATCAGCCCCAGCATTTT. This gives the protein CASSMGTSNQPQHF. The chain combines TRBV7-8 with TRBJ1-5, with D perhaps TRBD1 (6 bases). The CDR3 covers 14 residues. The germline V gene encodes CDR1 SGHVS and CDR2 FQNEAQ. V lost 5 bases and J 3 bases, leaving 11 bases between the germline ends.

The rearrangement links TRBV19 to TRBJ1-1, with D maybe TRBD1 (6 bases). V was shortened by 3 bases and J by 7 bases, with 12 bases between the two germline ends. The CDR3 length is 13 residues. Germline-derived CDR1 and CDR2 are LNHDA and SQIVND (reference sequence). Here the CDR3 reads CASSMLKGDEAFF. CDR3 nucleotide sequence: TGTGCCAGTAGTATGCTTAAGGGGGATGAAGCTTTCTTT.

This sequence joins TRBV27 and TRBJ2-7, with 9 bases lining up with TRBD1. CDR1 and CDR2 (germline): MNHEY, SMNVEV (reference sequence). The CDR3 consists of 13 residues. Trimming removed 8 bases from V and 6 bases from J; junction bases left unmatched: 8. CDR3 sequence: CASRRDRVSEQYF. Written as DNA, the CDR3 is TGTGCCAGCCGCCGGGACAGGGTTTCCGAGCAGTACTTC.

The chain recombines TRBV19 with TRBJ2-1; 7 nucleotides align to TRBD2. Germline CDR1 LNHDA, CDR2 SQIVND (reference sequence). V gave up 4 bases and J gave up 4 bases; unmatched junction bases: 16. CDR3 length equals 18 residues. CDR3 nucleotide sequence: TGTGCCAGTAGTACCCAACTCGGTGGCGGGAGTCGATACAATGAGCAGTTCTTC. It translates to CASSTQLGGGSRYNEQFF.

The chain has TRBV5-6 and TRBJ1-1; weak D call: TRBD1 (5 bases). The CDR3 spans 14 residues. Trimming removed 5 bases at V and 5 bases at J, with 16 bases between. Per the germline V gene, CDR1 is SGHDT and CDR2 is YYEEEE. CDR3 region: CASRLEGAVTEAFF. The CDR3 DNA follows: TGTGCCAGCAGGCTGGAAGGGGCGGTTACTGAAGCTTTCTTT.

This rearrangement joins TRBV27 to TRBJ2-7, with TRBD1 identical over 10 bases. The CDR3 consists of 14 residues. The germline CDR1 and CDR2 sequences are MNHEY and SMNVEV (reference sequence). The J segment lost 5 bases and the V segment lost 5 bases, leaving 6 bases of the junction unmatched. The DNA for the CDR3 is TGTGCCAGCAGTCCTGGGACAGGGGTACACGAGCAGTACTTC. Translation: CASSPGTGVHEQYF.

The rearrangement joins TRBV15 to TRBJ2-5, with 9 bases that match TRBD2. This CDR3 is built from 15 residues. Germline V gene data show CDR1 as LNHNV and CDR2 as YYDKDF (reference sequence). V lost 5 bases, J lost 0 bases, and 4 bases stayed unmatched. DNA for the CDR3: TGTGCCACCAGCGGAGGACTAGCGCACCAAGAGACCCAGTACTTC. Protein sequence: CATSGGLAHQETQYF.

The CDR3 nucleotides read TGTGCCAGCAGCTTACCCCGCAGCTACCAGTCCCTCAATGAGCAGTTCTTC. Translated: CASSLPRSYQSLNEQFF. The rearrangement links TRBV7-9 to TRBJ2-1; D is unresolved. There are 17 residues in the CDR3. V lost 2 bases and J 6 bases, leaving 20 bases between the germline ends. CDR1 is SEHNR and CDR2 is FQNEAQ in the germline V gene (reference sequence).

This clone was seen a single time. The chain couples TRBV4-3 to TRBJ2-3, with 7 bases aligning to TRBD2. Germline V gene lookup returns CDR1 LGHNA and CDR2 YSLEER. This CDR3 region has 16 residues. V trimming: 4 bases; J trimming: 2 bases; junction bases outside the gene matches: 9. The CDR3 DNA reads as TGCGCCAGCAGCCCTCGTGCTAGCGGAATCACAGATACGCAGTATTTT. It encodes CASSPRASGITDTQYF.

V gene TRBV5-6 combines with J gene TRBJ2-3, with 7 bases lining up with TRBD1. This CDR3 region has 19 residues. Germline-derived CDR1 and CDR2 are SGHDT and YYEEEE. The ends lost 3 bases at V and 0 bases at J; junction bases unmatched: 16. The DNA for the CDR3 is TGTGCCAGCAGCTCGGAAGTCTACAGGGGAAAGGCTAGCACAGATACGCAGTATTTT. It yields the protein CASSSEVYRGKASTDTQYF.

The chain links TRBV6-6 to TRBJ2-7; 7 bases agree with TRBD1. V trimming: 0 bases; J trimming: 6 bases; junction bases outside the gene matches: 5. The germline gives CDR1 MNHNY, CDR2 SVGAGI (reference sequence). CDR3 length: 14 residues. CDR3 nucleotide sequence: TGTGCCAGCAGTTACTCTACGGCAGGGGGCGAGCAGTACTTC. It yields the protein CASSYSTAGGEQYF.

The rearrangement joins TRBV5-1 to TRBJ2-7, with a tentative D call TRBD1 (8 bases). The germline V gene has CDR1 SGHRS and CDR2 YFSETQ. Trimming shortened V by 1 base and J by 3 bases, and 17 bases separated the two germline ends. This CDR3 contains 16 residues. The CDR3 sequence: CASSLWGGQENYEQYF. CDR3 nucleotides: TGCGCCAGCAGCTTGTGGGGGGGACAGGAGAACTACGAGCAGTACTTC.